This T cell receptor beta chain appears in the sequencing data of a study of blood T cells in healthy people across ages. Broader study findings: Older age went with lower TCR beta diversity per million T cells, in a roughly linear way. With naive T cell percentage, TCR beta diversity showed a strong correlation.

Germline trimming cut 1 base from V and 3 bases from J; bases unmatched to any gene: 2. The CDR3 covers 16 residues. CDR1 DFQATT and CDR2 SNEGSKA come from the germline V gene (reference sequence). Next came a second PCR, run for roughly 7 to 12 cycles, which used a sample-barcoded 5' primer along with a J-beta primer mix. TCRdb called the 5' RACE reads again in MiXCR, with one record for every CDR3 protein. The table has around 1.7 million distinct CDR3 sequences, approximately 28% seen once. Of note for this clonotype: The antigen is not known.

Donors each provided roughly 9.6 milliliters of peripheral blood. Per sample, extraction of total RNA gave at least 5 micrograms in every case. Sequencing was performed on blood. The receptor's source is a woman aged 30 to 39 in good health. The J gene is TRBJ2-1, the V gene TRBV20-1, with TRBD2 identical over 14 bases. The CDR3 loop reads CSARATSGGDYNEQFF. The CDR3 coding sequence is TGCAGTGCTAGAGCGACTAGCGGGGGGGACTACAATGAGCAGTTCTTC.